Each of the 12 T cell receptor beta chains below was sequenced from the same sample in a study of OX40 agonist ivuxolimab in advanced cancers. Libraries were prepared by immunoSEQ multiplex PCR; TCRdb keeps only in-frame clonotypes and omits some of them. Seen here are fewer than 15,000 clones, approximately 84% observed once, and the top ten hold approximately 35%. Sequenced material: CD4+ or CD8+ T cells sorted from blood, taken in a trial of the OX40 agonist ivuxolimab. Receptors were obtained from an adult with an advanced solid tumor such as melanoma, head and neck, liver or kidney cancer.

The J gene is TRBJ1-4, the V gene TRBV5-6, with D uncertain. Trimming removed 3 bases at V and 0 bases at J, with 9 bases between. Germline CDR1 and CDR2: SGHDT and YYEEEE. This CDR3 comprises 15 residues. The CDR3 here is CASSSRPATNEKLFF. The CDR3 nucleotides read TGTGCCAGCAGCTCCCGACCGGCAACTAATGAAAAACTGTTTTTT.

In its sample, this clone was seen once. This chain joins TRBV7-9 and TRBJ2-2; 14 bases map to TRBD2. J gave up 6 bases and V 7 bases, and 7 bases lay outside the gene matches. The CDR3 spans 16 residues. The V gene's germline CDR1 is SEHNR and CDR2 FQNEAQ (reference sequence). The CDR3 region is CASIRGTSGSPGELFF. The CDR3 bases are TGTGCCAGCATCCGAGGGACTAGCGGGAGTCCCGGGGAGCTGTTTTTT. The variable domain in full, completed from reference TRBV7-9 and TRBJ2-2, reads DTGVSQNPRHKITKRGQNVTFRCDPISEHNRLYWYRQTLGQGPEFLTYFQNEAQLEKSRLLSDRFSAERPKGSFSTLEIQRTEQGDSAMYLCASIRGTSGSPGELFFGEGSRLTVL.

J is TRBJ2-1 and V is TRBV6-1; 12 bases line up with TRBD2. V shed 7 bases and J 6 bases; nucleotides not matched to a gene: 7. Germline CDR1 and CDR2: MNHNS and SASEGT. CDR3 length: 15 residues. Written as DNA, the CDR3 is TGTGCCAGCAACCGACTAGCGGGGGACCTCAATGAGCAGTTCTTC. This codes for CASNRLAGDLNEQFF.

The DNA for the CDR3 is TGTGCCAGCAGTGGGGTCAGCTCCTACGAGCAGTACTTC. Translated: CASSGVSSYEQYF. The V and J genes are TRBV2 and TRBJ2-7; no clear D gene. Germline V lookup: CDR1 SNHLY, CDR2 FYNNEI. The CDR3 has 13 residues. Trimming removed 4 bases from V and 0 bases from J, with 7 bases in between.

CDR3 sequence: CASGCYGYTF. CDR3 in DNA: TGTGCTAGCGGGTGCTATGGCTACACCTTC. The chain carries TRBV6-4 and TRBJ1-2, with D hard to call. CDR3 length: 10 residues. Germline assignment: CDR1 MRHNA and CDR2 SNTAGT.

The chain uses TRBV27 and TRBJ2-7; 10 nucleotides agree with TRBD2. With 5 bases clipped from V and 2 bases from J, the junction kept 9 bases outside the gene matches. The germline CDR1 and CDR2 sequences are MNHEY and SMNVEV (reference sequence). The CDR3 spans 16 residues. The CDR3 DNA follows: TGTGCCAGCAGTCTAGTAGCGGGAGGAGCCCCCTACGAGCAGTACTTC. Residues: CASSLVAGGAPYEQYF.

The CDR3 sequence: CASSPQSSYEQYF. The CDR3 coding sequence is TGTGCCAGCAGCCCTCAAAGCTCCTACGAGCAGTACTTC. The chain is built from TRBV7-3 and TRBJ2-7; D unresolved. Per the germline V gene, CDR1 is SGHTA and CDR2 is FQGTGA. This CDR3 has 13 residues. The ends were cut back, 5 bases at V and 0 bases at J, with 8 bases in the middle.

Comments on this clone: This same CDR3 is encoded by further DNA sequences in the sample. V is TRBV19 and J is TRBJ1-1; D is uncertain. Trimming took 1 base from V and 1 from J, leaving 4 bases between them. This CDR3 comprises 13 residues. The germline V gene has CDR1 LNHDA and CDR2 SQIVND (reference sequence). The CDR3: CASSIGPNTEAFF. CDR3 nucleotide sequence: TGTGCCAGTAGTATAGGGCCGAACACTGAAGCTTTCTTT.

This clone was recorded once. V and J are TRBV7-6 and TRBJ1-4, with D unclear. CDR1 is SGHVS and CDR2 is FNYEAQ in the germline V gene. This CDR3 region has 16 residues. V gave up 2 bases and J gave up 0 bases, with 10 bases separating them. CDR3 in amino acids: CASSLRRDATNEKLFF. The DNA for the CDR3 is TGTGCCAGCAGCTTAAGGAGAGATGCAACTAATGAAAAACTGTTTTTT.

The chain combines TRBV7-9 with TRBJ2-7; D perhaps matches TRBD1 (6 bases). The CDR3 spans 12 residues. V lost 10 bases and J lost 4, with 14 bases in between. Germline loops: CDR1 SEHNR, CDR2 FQNEAQ (reference sequence). The CDR3 DNA reads TGTGCCACCAGACAGGAGTCTTACGAGCAGTACTTC. Protein product: CATRQESYEQYF.

CDR3 in DNA: TGTGCCAGCAGTTGGACAGGCCGATACGACACCCAGTACTTC. Residues: CASSWTGRYDTQYF. J is TRBJ2-5 and V is TRBV28, with 7 bases identical to TRBD1. Germline V lookup: CDR1 MDHEN, CDR2 SYDVKM. J lost 8 bases, V lost 4 bases, and 10 bases had no gene match. The CDR3 extends over 14 amino acids.

This clone is labeled medium-sized. The chain uses TRBV29-1 and TRBJ1-1, with D hard to call. CDR1 is SQVTM and CDR2 is ANQGSEA in the germline V gene. The V and J ends lost 4 bases and 0 bases respectively, with 3 bases between them. CDR3 length: 11 residues. CDR3: CSVAVNTEAFF. The CDR3 region has the DNA TGCAGCGTTGCCGTGAACACTGAAGCTTTCTTT. The entire variable domain, with the rest obtained from reference TRBV29-1 and TRBJ1-1, is as follows: SAVISQKPSRDICQRGTSLTIQCQVDSQVTMMFWYRQQPGQSLTLIATANQGSEATYESGFVIDKFPISRPNLTFSTLTVSNMSPEDSSIYLCSVAVNTEAFFGQGTRLTVV.